These 4 T cell receptor beta chains share one sample of origin, sequenced in a study of cytomegalovirus exposure and HLA in healthy donors. Generated by immunoSEQ multiplex PCR, the TCRdb table keeps only in-frame clones and is missing some. The sample shows 250,000 to 400,000 clones, roughly 90% of them seen only once. Source material: PBMCs. The receptor set was obtained from a young woman in good health and CMV-seropositive.

The count of this clone is one. The V and J genes are TRBV30 and TRBJ1-5; D remains unclear. CDR1 is GTSNPN, CDR2 SVGIG, per germline (reference sequence). Trimming took off 3 bases at V and 0 bases at J, with 12 bases between the two ends. The CDR3 length is 15 residues. The CDR3 bases are TGTGCCTGGAGCGTGGGGAGAAATAGCAATCAGCCCCAGCATTTT. This sequence encodes CAWSVGRNSNQPQHF.

The chain has TRBV5-6 and TRBJ2-5; D not certain. V gave up 4 bases and J gave up 1 base, with 17 bases separating them. CDR1 and CDR2 (germline): SGHDT, YYEEEE. The CDR3 is made up of 16 amino acids. CDR3 residues: CASSPVETYLQETQYF. The CDR3 nucleotides read TGTGCCAGCAGCCCGGTCGAGACCTACCTCCAAGAGACCCAGTACTTC.

The sample holds a few counts of this clone. The chain carries TRBV19 and TRBJ2-2; D possibly corresponds to TRBD2 (6 bases). The CDR3 runs to 13 residues. Germline CDR1 LNHDA, CDR2 SQIVND (reference sequence). The V end was cut by 6 bases, the J end by 5 bases, with 10 bases between. In nucleotides, the CDR3 is TGTGCCAGTAGCCGTCTAGCGACCGGGGAGCTGTTTTTT. This sequence encodes CASSRLATGELFF.

The chain is built from TRBV6-5 and TRBJ2-6, with D uncertain. CDR3 length: 15 residues. Trimming removed 4 bases from V and 0 bases from J, with 7 bases in between. Germline CDR1 reads MNHEY; CDR2 reads SVGAGI. CDR3 nucleotide sequence: TGTGCCAGCAGTTTTTCCTCCTCTGGGGCCAACGTCCTGACTTTC. This translates into CASSFSSSGANVLTF.